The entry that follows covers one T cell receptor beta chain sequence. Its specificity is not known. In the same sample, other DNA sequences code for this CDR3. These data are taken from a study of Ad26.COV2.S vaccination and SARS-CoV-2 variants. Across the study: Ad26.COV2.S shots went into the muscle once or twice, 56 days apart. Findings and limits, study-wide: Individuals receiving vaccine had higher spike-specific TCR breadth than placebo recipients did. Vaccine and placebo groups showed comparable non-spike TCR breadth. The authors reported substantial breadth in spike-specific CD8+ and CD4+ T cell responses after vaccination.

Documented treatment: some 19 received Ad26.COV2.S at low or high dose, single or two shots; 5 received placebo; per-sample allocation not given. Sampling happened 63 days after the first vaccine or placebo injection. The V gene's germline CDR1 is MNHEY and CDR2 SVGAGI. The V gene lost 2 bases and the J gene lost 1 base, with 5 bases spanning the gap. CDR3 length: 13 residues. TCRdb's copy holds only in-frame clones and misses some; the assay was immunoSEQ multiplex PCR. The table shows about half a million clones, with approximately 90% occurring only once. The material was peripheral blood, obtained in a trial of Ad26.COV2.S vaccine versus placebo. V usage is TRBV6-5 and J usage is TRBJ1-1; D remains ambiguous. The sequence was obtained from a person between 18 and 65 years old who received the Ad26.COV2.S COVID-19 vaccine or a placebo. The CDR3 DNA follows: TGTGCCAGCAGTTACGGACGGAACACTGAAGCTTTCTTT. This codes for CASSYGRNTEAFF.